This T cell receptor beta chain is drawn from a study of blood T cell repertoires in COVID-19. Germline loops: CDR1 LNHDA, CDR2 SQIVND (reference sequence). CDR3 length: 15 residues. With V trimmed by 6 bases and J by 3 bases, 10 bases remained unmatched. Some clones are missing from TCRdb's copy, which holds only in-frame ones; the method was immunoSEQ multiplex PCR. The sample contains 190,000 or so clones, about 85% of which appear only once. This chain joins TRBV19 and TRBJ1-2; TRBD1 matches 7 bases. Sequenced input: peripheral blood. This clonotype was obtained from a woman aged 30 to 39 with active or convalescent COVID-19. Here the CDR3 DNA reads TGTGCCAGTAGGGACTCCGGGACAGCCGACTATGGCTACACCTTC. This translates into CASRDSGTADYGYTF.